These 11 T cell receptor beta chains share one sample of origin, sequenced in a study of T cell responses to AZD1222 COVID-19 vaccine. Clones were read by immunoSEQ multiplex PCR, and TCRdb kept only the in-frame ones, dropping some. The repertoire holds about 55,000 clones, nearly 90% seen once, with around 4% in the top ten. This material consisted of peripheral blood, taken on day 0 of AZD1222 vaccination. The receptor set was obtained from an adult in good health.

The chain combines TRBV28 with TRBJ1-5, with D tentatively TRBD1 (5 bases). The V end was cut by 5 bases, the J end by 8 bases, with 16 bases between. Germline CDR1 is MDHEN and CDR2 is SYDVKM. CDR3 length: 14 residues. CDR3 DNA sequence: TGTGCCAGCAGTCCCGGGGGTCGGACGGAGCCCCAGCATTTT. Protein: CASSPGGRTEPQHF.

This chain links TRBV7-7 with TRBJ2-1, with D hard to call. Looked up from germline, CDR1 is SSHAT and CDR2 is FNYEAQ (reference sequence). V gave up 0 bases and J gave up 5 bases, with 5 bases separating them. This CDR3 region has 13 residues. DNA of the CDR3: TGTGCCAGCAGCTTAGCGGCGGACAATGAGCAGTTCTTC. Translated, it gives CASSLAADNEQFF. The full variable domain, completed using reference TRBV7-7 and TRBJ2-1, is GAGVSQSPRYKVTKRGQDVTLRCDPISSHATLYWYQQALGQGPEFLTYFNYEAQPDKSGLPSDRFSAERPEGSISTLTIQRTEQRDSAMYRCASSLAADNEQFFGPGTRLTVL.

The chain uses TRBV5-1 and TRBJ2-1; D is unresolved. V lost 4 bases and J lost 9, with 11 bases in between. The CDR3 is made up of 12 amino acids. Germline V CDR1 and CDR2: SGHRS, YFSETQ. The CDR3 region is CASSPLEAEQFF. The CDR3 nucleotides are TGCGCCAGCAGCCCCCTAGAAGCTGAGCAGTTCTTC.

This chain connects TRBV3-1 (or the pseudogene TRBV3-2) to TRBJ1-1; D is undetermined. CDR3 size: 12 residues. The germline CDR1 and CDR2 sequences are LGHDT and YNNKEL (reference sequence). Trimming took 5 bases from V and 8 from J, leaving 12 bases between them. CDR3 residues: CASSGAEVEAFF. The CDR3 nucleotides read TGTGCCAGCAGCGGCGCCGAGGTCGAAGCTTTCTTT.

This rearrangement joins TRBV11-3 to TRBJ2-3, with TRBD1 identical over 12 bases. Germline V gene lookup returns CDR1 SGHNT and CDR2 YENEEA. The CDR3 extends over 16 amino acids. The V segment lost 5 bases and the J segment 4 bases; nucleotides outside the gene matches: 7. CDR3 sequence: CASSARDRGQADTQYF. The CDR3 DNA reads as TGTGCCAGCAGCGCCCGGGACAGGGGGCAGGCAGATACGCAGTATTTT.

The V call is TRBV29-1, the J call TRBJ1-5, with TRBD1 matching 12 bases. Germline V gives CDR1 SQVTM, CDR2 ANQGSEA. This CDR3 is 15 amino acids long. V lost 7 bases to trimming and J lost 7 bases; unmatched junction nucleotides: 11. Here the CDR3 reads CSASTGTGGEQPQHF. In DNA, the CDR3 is TGCAGCGCCAGTACCGGGACAGGGGGCGAGCAGCCCCAGCATTTT.

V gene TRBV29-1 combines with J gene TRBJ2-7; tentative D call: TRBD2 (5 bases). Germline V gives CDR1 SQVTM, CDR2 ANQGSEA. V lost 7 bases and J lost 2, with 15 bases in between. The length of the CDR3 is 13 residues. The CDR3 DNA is TGCAGCGCCGCAGGCAGAGGGCCCTACGAGCAGTACTTC. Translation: CSAAGRGPYEQYF.

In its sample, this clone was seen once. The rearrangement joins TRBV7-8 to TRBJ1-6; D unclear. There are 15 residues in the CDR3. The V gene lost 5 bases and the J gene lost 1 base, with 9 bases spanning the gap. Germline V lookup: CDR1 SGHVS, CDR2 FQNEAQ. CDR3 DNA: TGTGCCAGCAGCGAGGCGGGTTCCTATAATTCACCCCTCCACTTT. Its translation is CASSEAGSYNSPLHF.

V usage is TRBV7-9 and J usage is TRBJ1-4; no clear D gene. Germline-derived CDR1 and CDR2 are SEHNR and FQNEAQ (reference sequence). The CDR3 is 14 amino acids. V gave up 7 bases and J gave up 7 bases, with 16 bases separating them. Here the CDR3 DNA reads TGTGCCAGCACCCGGAGAGCCTCGGGTGAAAAACTGTTTTTT. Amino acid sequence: CASTRRASGEKLFF.

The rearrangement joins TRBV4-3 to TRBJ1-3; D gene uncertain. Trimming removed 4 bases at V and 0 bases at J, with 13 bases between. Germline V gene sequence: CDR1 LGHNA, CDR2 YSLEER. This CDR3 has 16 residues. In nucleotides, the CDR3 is TGCGCCAGCAGCCCTAACTCAGCCATCTCTGGAAACACCATATATTTT. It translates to CASSPNSAISGNTIYF.

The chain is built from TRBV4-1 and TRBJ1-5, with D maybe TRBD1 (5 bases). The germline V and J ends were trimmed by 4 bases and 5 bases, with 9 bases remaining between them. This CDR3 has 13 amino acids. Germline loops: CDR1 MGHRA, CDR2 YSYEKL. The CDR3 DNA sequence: TGCGCCAGCAGCCCCCCGGGGGATCAGCCCCAGCATTTT. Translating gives CASSPPGDQPQHF.